This T cell receptor (beta chain) was sequenced for a study of blood T cell repertoires in COVID-19 (dated by TCRdb to about 2020). About the investigation overall: The collaborator samples originated in the United States, Italy and Spain and spanned the acute and convalescent phases of COVID-19. HLA class I and class II types, where available, came from metadata supplied by the sample provider rather than from assay-based typing. Subjects who had been exposed to COVID-19, were actively infected with it, or had recovered from it provided the deeply sampled blood TCRbeta repertoires that made up the dataset. A de-identified subject ID, COVID-19 status, age in years and sex were almost always included in the sample metadata. Samples came from the ongoing ImmuneRACE study (first 160 participants) plus 1,254 subjects from 6 global collaborators. The repertoires were released in a freely available public database intended as a resource for research on the immune response to SARS-CoV-2. The material from the prospective study consisted of cDNA or gDNA derived from T cells, B-cell-depleted T cells, or PBMCs. What the work shows at the level of the full study, not this receptor alone: Clinical and demographic metadata were provided uncurated, with the amount varying by source and participant.

Whole blood was collected in K2EDTA tubes by collaborating institutions according to the institutions' own protocols. For TCRbeta analysis, collaborator samples were shipped as frozen whole blood, as isolated PBMCs, or as DNA extracted from either sample type. A note on this clone: Its antigen is still unknown. Base quality data are lacking; no much larger clone is found one base away.

TCRbeta CDR3 regions were amplified from genomic DNA using the immunoSEQ Assay, a bias-controlled multiplex PCR. As for how the authors treated the data: Nucleated cell counts per sample were estimated from amplification of reference gene primers within the assay. To quantify the absolute abundance of each unique TCRbeta CDR3 rearrangement, sequence reads were collapsed and filtered. For each sample, productive Simpson clonality was calculated as the square root of Simpson's diversity index over productive rearrangements. In its TCRdb copy, this immuneACCESS table keeps in-frame sequences only and misses some clones. Where compared with another copy, unresolved V genes explain less than half of these, and the others have no known cause. V, J and clone size derive from that table, while D and trimming were established from the DNA sequence. Counted in this sample were about 100,000 clones; approximately 85% of them appeared once. The ten largest account for roughly 6.5% of the sample.

This receptor was identified in a woman aged 60-75 years with acute or convalescent COVID-19. Sequenced material: peripheral blood.

The CDR3 region: CASSQNGTSGLNEQFF. The nucleotide sequence is TGTGCCAGCAGCCAAAACGGGACTAGCGGCCTCAATGAGCAGTTCTTC. The chain links TRBV7-3 with TRBJ2-1; TRBD2 fits 11 bases in the junction. CDR3 length: 16 amino acids, cysteine to phenylalanine. Only CDR3 DNA remains: 48 bases, in frame from the first base. The germline V gene supplies CDR1 SGHTA and CDR2 FQGTGA. Here V drops 5 bases and J drops 6 bases, and the junction holds 9 bases not matched to any gene.